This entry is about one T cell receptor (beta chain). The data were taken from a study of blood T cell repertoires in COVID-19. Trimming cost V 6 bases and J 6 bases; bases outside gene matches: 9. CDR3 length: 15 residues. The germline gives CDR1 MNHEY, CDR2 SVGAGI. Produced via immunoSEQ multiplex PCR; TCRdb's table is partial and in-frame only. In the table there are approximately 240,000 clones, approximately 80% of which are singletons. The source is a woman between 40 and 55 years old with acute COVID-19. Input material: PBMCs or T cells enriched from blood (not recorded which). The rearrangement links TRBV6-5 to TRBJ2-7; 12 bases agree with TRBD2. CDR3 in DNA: TGTGCCAGCAGGACACAGACTAGCGGGAGAGGCGAGCAGTACTTC. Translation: CASRTQTSGRGEQYF.